The rows below give T cell receptor beta chains drawn from one sample of a study of T cells in Graves' hyperthyroidism and ophthalmopathy. One entry per CDR3 protein, called by TCRdb with MiXCR from the multiplex PCR reads. The data show more than 500,000 distinct CDR3 sequences, 14% to 15% seen once. The sample comprised blood. All receptors come from a middle-aged woman with Graves' ophthalmopathy. The CDR3 runs from the conserved cysteine through the conserved F or W. Fields, in order: D gene, J gene, clone size, V gene, CDR3 protein, CDR3 DNA. The D gene is left open where the match is weak. The size field is filled for only some rows; it gives once, few, many or a size class.

d_call: -
j_call: TRBJ2-7
clone_size: many
v_call: TRBV14
cdr3_aa: CASSQGRFFDEQYF
cdr3_nt: TGTGCCAGCAGCCAAGGCCGGTTCTTTGACGAGCAGTACTTC

d_call: -
j_call: TRBJ2-7
clone_size: -
v_call: TRBV10-2
cdr3_aa: CASSESSPRSYEQYF
cdr3_nt: TGCGCCAGCAGTGAGTCATCTCCCCGATCCTACGAGCAGTACTTC

d_call: -
j_call: TRBJ2-5
clone_size: many
v_call: TRBV19
cdr3_aa: CASSITHRAQETQYF
cdr3_nt: TGTGCCAGTAGTATTACACACAGAGCCCAAGAGACCCAGTACTTC

d_call: -
j_call: TRBJ2-4
clone_size: few
v_call: TRBV2
cdr3_aa: CASSIKNIQYF
cdr3_nt: TGTGCCAGCAGTATCAAGAACATTCAGTACTTC

d_call: TRBD1
j_call: TRBJ1-1
clone_size: many
v_call: TRBV2
cdr3_aa: CASRDRALMNTEAFF
cdr3_nt: TGTGCCAGCCGGGACAGAGCGTTAATGAACACTGAAGCTTTCTTT

d_call: -
j_call: TRBJ2-7
clone_size: many
v_call: TRBV7-2
cdr3_aa: CASSLTGHRSYEQYF
cdr3_nt: TGTGCCAGCAGCTTGACCGGACATCGCTCCTACGAGCAGTACTTC

d_call: -
j_call: TRBJ2-5
clone_size: many
v_call: TRBV30
cdr3_aa: CAWSVTKETQYF
cdr3_nt: TGTGCCTGGAGTGTGACGAAAGAGACCCAGTACTTC

d_call: -
j_call: TRBJ2-7
clone_size: many
v_call: TRBV7-9
cdr3_aa: CASRGSGLTYEQYF
cdr3_nt: TGTGCCAGCAGAGGGTCGGGACTGACCTACGAGCAGTACTTC

d_call: -
j_call: TRBJ2-7
clone_size: -
v_call: TRBV7-9
cdr3_aa: CAGSPPQGSEQYF
cdr3_nt: TGTGCCGGCAGCCCTCCTCAGGGGAGCGAGCAGTACTTC

d_call: -
j_call: TRBJ2-5
clone_size: many
v_call: TRBV20-1
cdr3_aa: CSARWGAEETQYF
cdr3_nt: TGCAGTGCTAGATGGGGGGCGGAAGAGACCCAGTACTTC

d_call: -
j_call: TRBJ1-1
clone_size: many
v_call: TRBV19
cdr3_aa: CASSMDVNTLYTEAFF
cdr3_nt: TGTGCCAGTAGTATGGACGTGAATACACTGTATACTGAAGCTTTCTTT

d_call: TRBD2
j_call: TRBJ2-7
clone_size: many
v_call: TRBV9
cdr3_aa: CASSDAPSGGYEQYF
cdr3_nt: TGTGCCAGCAGCGATGCCCCTTCGGGAGGGTACGAGCAGTACTTC

d_call: TRBD1
j_call: TRBJ2-7
clone_size: many
v_call: TRBV6-1
cdr3_aa: CASSPTGDSYEQYF
cdr3_nt: TGTGCCAGCAGTCCTACAGGGGACTCCTACGAGCAGTACTTC

d_call: TRBD2
j_call: TRBJ2-7
clone_size: many
v_call: TRBV5-4
cdr3_aa: CASSLPSAGTSGRAYYEQYF
cdr3_nt: TGTGCCAGCAGCTTACCCAGCGCTGGGACTAGCGGGAGGGCTTACTACGAGCAGTACTTC

d_call: TRBD1
j_call: TRBJ2-2
clone_size: few
v_call: TRBV7-6
cdr3_aa: CASSHIARTGNTGELFF
cdr3_nt: TGTGCCAGCAGTCACATAGCCCGGACAGGAAACACCGGGGAGCTGTTTTTT

d_call: -
j_call: TRBJ1-2
clone_size: -
v_call: TRBV18
cdr3_aa: CASSRDGGVGGYTF
cdr3_nt: TGTGCCAGCTCCCGGGACGGAGGAGTTGGTGGCTACACCTTC

d_call: TRBD2
j_call: TRBJ2-2
clone_size: many
v_call: TRBV6-5
cdr3_aa: CASSNGLAGSPGELFF
cdr3_nt: TGTGCCAGCAGTAACGGACTAGCGGGTTCCCCCGGGGAGCTGTTTTTT

d_call: TRBD1
j_call: TRBJ2-5
clone_size: many
v_call: TRBV6-5
cdr3_aa: CASSTQDREQETQYF
cdr3_nt: TGTGCCAGCAGTACTCAGGACAGGGAGCAAGAGACCCAGTACTTC

d_call: -
j_call: TRBJ2-7
clone_size: many
v_call: TRBV12-3/TRBV12-4
cdr3_aa: CASSLSGLYEQCF
cdr3_nt: TGTGCCAGCAGCTTGTCCGGATTGTACGAGCAGTGCTTC

d_call: -
j_call: TRBJ1-1
clone_size: few
v_call: TRBV2
cdr3_aa: CASSEEANTEAFF
cdr3_nt: TGTGCCAGCAGTGAAGAAGCGAACACTGAAGCTTTCTTT

d_call: -
j_call: TRBJ1-5
clone_size: many
v_call: TRBV6-1
cdr3_aa: CATRGGLGNQPQHF
cdr3_nt: TGTGCCACTCGCGGGGGCCTGGGCAATCAGCCCCAGCATTTT

d_call: -
j_call: TRBJ2-7
clone_size: -
v_call: TRBV11-2
cdr3_aa: CASTSDFYEQYF
cdr3_nt: TGTGCCAGCACCTCGGACTTTTACGAGCAGTACTTC

d_call: -
j_call: TRBJ2-7
clone_size: many
v_call: TRBV12-3/TRBV12-4
cdr3_aa: CASSLGQGNYYEQYF
cdr3_nt: TGTGCCAGCAGTTTAGGGCAGGGCAATTACTACGAGCAGTACTTC

d_call: -
j_call: TRBJ2-5
clone_size: -
v_call: TRBV11-2
cdr3_aa: CASTVRDPAGVQETQYF
cdr3_nt: TGTGCCAGCACCGTGCGAGACCCAGCGGGTGTTCAAGAGACCCAGTACTTC

d_call: TRBD1
j_call: TRBJ1-1
clone_size: -
v_call: TRBV7-6
cdr3_aa: CASSPRQGYDTEAFF
cdr3_nt: TGTGCCAGCAGCCCACGACAGGGTTACGACACTGAAGCTTTCTTT

d_call: -
j_call: TRBJ2-7
clone_size: many
v_call: TRBV12-3/TRBV12-4
cdr3_aa: CASSFGQAYEQYF
cdr3_nt: TGTGCCAGCAGTTTTGGTCAGGCCTACGAGCAGTACTTC

d_call: TRBD1
j_call: TRBJ1-2
clone_size: many
v_call: TRBV6-2/TRBV6-3
cdr3_aa: CASTDQWTGGYGYTF
cdr3_nt: TGTGCCAGCACCGACCAGTGGACAGGGGGCTATGGCTACACCTTC

d_call: TRBD2
j_call: TRBJ2-7
clone_size: many
v_call: TRBV28
cdr3_aa: CASSWGLAGVIYEQYF
cdr3_nt: TGTGCCAGCAGTTGGGGACTAGCGGGAGTTATCTACGAGCAGTACTTC

d_call: -
j_call: TRBJ2-5
clone_size: many
v_call: TRBV30
cdr3_aa: CAWSHDSVRETQYF
cdr3_nt: TGTGCCTGGAGCCACGACAGTGTAAGAGAGACCCAGTACTTC

d_call: TRBD2
j_call: TRBJ2-5
clone_size: many
v_call: TRBV12-3/TRBV12-4
cdr3_aa: CASSPGGGKTQYF
cdr3_nt: TGTGCCAGCAGTCCCGGGGGGGGGAAGACCCAGTACTTC

d_call: -
j_call: TRBJ2-7
clone_size: many
v_call: TRBV7-6
cdr3_aa: CASNQGPTYEQYF
cdr3_nt: TGTGCCAGCAATCAGGGACCTACCTACGAGCAGTACTTC

d_call: -
j_call: TRBJ2-5
clone_size: few
v_call: TRBV29-1
cdr3_aa: CSANPGTGETQYF
cdr3_nt: TGCAGCGCTAACCCGGGGACGGGCGAGACCCAGTACTTC

d_call: -
j_call: TRBJ2-7
clone_size: -
v_call: TRBV20-1
cdr3_aa: CSARDYRAHEQYF
cdr3_nt: TGCAGTGCTAGAGATTATAGGGCCCACGAGCAGTACTTC

d_call: TRBD2
j_call: TRBJ2-7
clone_size: -
v_call: TRBV6-2/TRBV6-3
cdr3_aa: CASTLAATTYEQYF
cdr3_nt: TGTGCCAGCACCCTAGCGGCTACCACCTACGAGCAGTACTTC

d_call: -
j_call: TRBJ2-7
clone_size: many
v_call: TRBV6-5
cdr3_aa: CASSYGRTRYEQYF
cdr3_nt: TGTGCCAGCAGTTACGGGCGAACTAGATACGAGCAGTACTTC

d_call: -
j_call: TRBJ2-4
clone_size: many
v_call: TRBV12-3/TRBV12-4
cdr3_aa: CASSLLGKNIQYF
cdr3_nt: TGTGCCAGCAGTTTATTGGGCAAAAACATTCAGTACTTC

d_call: -
j_call: TRBJ1-5
clone_size: -
v_call: TRBV19
cdr3_aa: CASRPNLYGQPQHF
cdr3_nt: TGTGCCAGTAGACCAAATTTATATGGTCAGCCCCAGCATTTT

d_call: TRBD1
j_call: TRBJ1-5
clone_size: many
v_call: TRBV19
cdr3_aa: CASSWDRDSNQPQHF
cdr3_nt: TGTGCCAGTAGTTGGGACAGGGATAGCAATCAGCCCCAGCATTTT

d_call: TRBD2
j_call: TRBJ2-7
clone_size: many
v_call: TRBV15
cdr3_aa: CATSRGTAGVGEQYF
cdr3_nt: TGTGCCACCAGCAGAGGGACAGCGGGAGTGGGTGAGCAGTACTTC

d_call: -
j_call: TRBJ2-7
clone_size: many
v_call: TRBV2
cdr3_aa: CASSEEGSEQYF
cdr3_nt: TGTGCCAGCAGTGAAGAGGGGTCCGAGCAGTACTTC

d_call: TRBD1
j_call: TRBJ2-2
clone_size: -
v_call: TRBV2
cdr3_aa: CASRHRTGESTGELFF
cdr3_nt: TGTGCCAGCAGGCATCGGACAGGGGAATCCACCGGGGAGCTGTTTTTT

d_call: TRBD1
j_call: TRBJ2-7
clone_size: many
v_call: TRBV11-3
cdr3_aa: CASSSTGTGSNEQYF
cdr3_nt: TGTGCCAGCAGCTCGACCGGGACAGGGTCTAACGAGCAGTACTTC

d_call: -
j_call: TRBJ2-5
clone_size: many
v_call: TRBV2
cdr3_aa: CASSALRSETQYF
cdr3_nt: TGTGCCAGCAGTGCGCTCAGGTCAGAGACCCAGTACTTC

d_call: -
j_call: TRBJ2-5
clone_size: many
v_call: TRBV20-1
cdr3_aa: CSASLEGGQETQYF
cdr3_nt: TGCAGTGCTAGCCTCGAGGGGGGCCAAGAGACCCAGTACTTC

d_call: TRBD1
j_call: TRBJ1-5
clone_size: many
v_call: TRBV20-1
cdr3_aa: CSARDSGQGLGQPQHF
cdr3_nt: TGCAGTGCTAGAGATTCGGGACAGGGGCTGGGTCAGCCCCAGCATTTT

d_call: TRBD2
j_call: TRBJ2-5
clone_size: many
v_call: TRBV11-1
cdr3_aa: CASSSGLAGASAETQYF
cdr3_nt: TGTGCCAGCAGCTCCGGACTAGCGGGAGCTAGTGCAGAGACCCAGTACTTC

d_call: -
j_call: TRBJ1-5
clone_size: many
v_call: TRBV7-2
cdr3_aa: CASSASWAGGQPQHF
cdr3_nt: TGTGCCAGCAGCGCGAGTTGGGCAGGAGGACAGCCCCAGCATTTT

d_call: TRBD1
j_call: TRBJ2-4
clone_size: many
v_call: TRBV15
cdr3_aa: CATSSSSPRTGGFKLAKNIQYF
cdr3_nt: TGTGCCACCAGCAGTTCCTCGCCGCGGACAGGGGGCTTCAAGCTGGCCAAAAACATTCAGTACTTC

d_call: -
j_call: TRBJ1-5
clone_size: many
v_call: TRBV6-5
cdr3_aa: CASSYPGRAQPQHF
cdr3_nt: TGTGCCAGCAGTTACCCGGGCAGGGCTCAGCCCCAGCATTTT

d_call: -
j_call: TRBJ2-4
clone_size: many
v_call: TRBV6-8
cdr3_aa: CASSYLAKAKNIQYF
cdr3_nt: TGTGCCAGCAGTTATCTGGCGAAAGCCAAAAACATTCAGTACTTC

d_call: TRBD1
j_call: TRBJ2-5
clone_size: many
v_call: TRBV28
cdr3_aa: CASRETDRRHQETQYF
cdr3_nt: TGTGCCAGCAGGGAAACGGACAGGAGACACCAAGAGACCCAGTACTTC

d_call: -
j_call: TRBJ1-3
clone_size: many
v_call: TRBV3-1
cdr3_aa: CASSQGPGQGLGNTIYF
cdr3_nt: TGTGCCAGCAGCCAAGGACCCGGGCAAGGCCTCGGAAACACCATATATTTT

d_call: -
j_call: TRBJ2-4
clone_size: many
v_call: TRBV4-3
cdr3_aa: CASSQDRRAGPRDIQYF
cdr3_nt: TGCGCCAGCAGCCAAGACCGGCGAGCGGGCCCTCGGGACATTCAGTACTTC

d_call: -
j_call: TRBJ2-7
clone_size: many
v_call: TRBV12-3/TRBV12-4
cdr3_aa: CASSLGTVYEQYF
cdr3_nt: TGTGCCAGCAGTTTAGGGACAGTCTACGAGCAGTACTTC

d_call: TRBD2
j_call: TRBJ2-7
clone_size: many
v_call: TRBV19
cdr3_aa: CASSITSGSYEQYF
cdr3_nt: TGTGCCAGCAGCATCACTAGCGGCTCCTACGAGCAGTACTTC